This is a list of T cell receptor beta chains from one sample in a study of T cells after yellow fever vaccination. In TCRdb, the 5' RACE reads were re-called with MiXCR into one record per CDR3 protein. Seen here are 500,000 to 650,000 distinct CDR3 sequences, 13% observed once, and the top ten hold over 12%. The specimen comprised PBMCs, sampled on the day of the yellow fever booster vaccination. The source is a man aged 30 to 39 who received the YFV17D yellow fever vaccine. Each CDR3 is given with its conserved first and last residue. The D gene is left open where the match is weak. Rows may omit the clone size; those that give it use once, few, many or a size class.

d_gene: NA
abundance: few
j_gene: TRBJ2-5
v_gene: TRBV5-1
CDR3nt: TGCGCCAGCAGCTTGGCCAAGGGACAAGAGACCCAGTACTTC
CDR3aa: CASSLAKGQETQYF

d_gene: NA
abundance: NA
j_gene: TRBJ2-2
v_gene: TRBV3-1
CDR3nt: TGTGCCAGCAGCCAAGCGCTCTCTAGCGGGGAGCTGTTTTTT
CDR3aa: CASSQALSSGELFF

d_gene: NA
abundance: NA
j_gene: TRBJ2-2
v_gene: TRBV6-5
CDR3nt: TGTGCCAGCAGTTACTTACAGGGAGCCGGGGAGCTGTTTTTT
CDR3aa: CASSYLQGAGELFF

d_gene: TRBD1
abundance: NA
j_gene: TRBJ1-2
v_gene: TRBV12-5
CDR3nt: TGTGCTAGTTCTCTGGACAGGGGGCATCATGGCTACACCTTC
CDR3aa: CASSLDRGHHGYTF

d_gene: NA
abundance: NA
j_gene: TRBJ2-1
v_gene: TRBV4-3
CDR3nt: TGCGCCAGCAGCCAGGGGGTGGGAGTGTTATACAATGAGCAGTTCTTC
CDR3aa: CASSQGVGVLYNEQFF

d_gene: TRBD1
abundance: NA
j_gene: TRBJ2-2
v_gene: TRBV7-9
CDR3nt: TGTGCCAGCAGCTCCTCGGGACAGGGGGCTTCCGGGGAGCTGTTTTTT
CDR3aa: CASSSSGQGASGELFF

d_gene: NA
abundance: NA
j_gene: TRBJ2-1
v_gene: TRBV4-3
CDR3nt: TGCGCCAGCAGCCAAGAAAGGGGTAATGAGCAGTTCTTC
CDR3aa: CASSQERGNEQFF

d_gene: TRBD2
abundance: many
j_gene: TRBJ2-1
v_gene: TRBV4-2
CDR3nt: TGTGCCAGCAGCCAAGATCGTAGCGGGAGGGCCGCTGAGCAGTTCTTC
CDR3aa: CASSQDRSGRAAEQFF

d_gene: NA
abundance: few
j_gene: TRBJ1-2
v_gene: TRBV29-1
CDR3nt: TGCAGCGTCGACAAACAGCAGAGCTATGGCTACACCTTC
CDR3aa: CSVDKQQSYGYTF

d_gene: TRBD2
abundance: NA
j_gene: TRBJ2-3
v_gene: TRBV20-1
CDR3nt: TGCAGTCTGGGTAGCGGGAACACAGATACGCAGTATTTT
CDR3aa: CSLGSGNTDTQYF

d_gene: NA
abundance: NA
j_gene: TRBJ2-3
v_gene: TRBV28
CDR3nt: TGTGCCAGCAGCCAGACAGGTGGCACAGATACGCAGTATTTT
CDR3aa: CASSQTGGTDTQYF

d_gene: NA
abundance: few
j_gene: TRBJ2-2
v_gene: TRBV18
CDR3nt: TGTGCCAGCTCTAGAAGACAGGAAACTGTCGGGGAGCTGTTTTTT
CDR3aa: CASSRRQETVGELFF

d_gene: NA
abundance: few
j_gene: TRBJ2-1
v_gene: TRBV12-3/TRBV12-4
CDR3nt: TGTGCCAGCAGTCAGGGACTTACTGAAGGCAATGAGCAGTTCTTC
CDR3aa: CASSQGLTEGNEQFF

d_gene: NA
abundance: NA
j_gene: TRBJ2-7
v_gene: TRBV7-8
CDR3nt: TGTGCCAGCAGCTTAGCTTCCAGGTCGTGGGGCGAGCAGTACTTC
CDR3aa: CASSLASRSWGEQYF

d_gene: NA
abundance: few
j_gene: TRBJ2-2
v_gene: TRBV15
CDR3nt: TGTGCCACCAGCAGAGATCGCGAGGTCACCGGGGAGCTGTTTTTT
CDR3aa: CATSRDREVTGELFF

d_gene: TRBD1
abundance: NA
j_gene: TRBJ2-7
v_gene: TRBV20-1
CDR3nt: TGCAGTGCTGGGGACAGCACCTACGAGCAGTACTTC
CDR3aa: CSAGDSTYEQYF

d_gene: NA
abundance: NA
j_gene: TRBJ2-3
v_gene: TRBV6-1
CDR3nt: TGTGCCAGCAAGGCGGTTGACACAGATACGCAGTATTTT
CDR3aa: CASKAVDTDTQYF

d_gene: NA
abundance: many
j_gene: TRBJ2-7
v_gene: TRBV5-1
CDR3nt: TGCGCCAGCAGCTTGGAGGGACGGAAGTCCTACGAGCAGTACTTC
CDR3aa: CASSLEGRKSYEQYF

d_gene: NA
abundance: NA
j_gene: TRBJ1-5
v_gene: TRBV7-9
CDR3nt: TGTGCCAGCAGCTCGCAATGGGACCAGCCCCAGCATTTT
CDR3aa: CASSSQWDQPQHF

d_gene: TRBD1
abundance: NA
j_gene: TRBJ2-3
v_gene: TRBV10-3
CDR3nt: TGTGCCATCAGTGAGCGACAGGGTCCCACAGATACGCAGTATTTT
CDR3aa: CAISERQGPTDTQYF

d_gene: NA
abundance: NA
j_gene: TRBJ1-6
v_gene: TRBV7-8
CDR3nt: TGTGCCAGCAGCTTAATGGAGCAGTCCAATTCACCCCTCCACTTT
CDR3aa: CASSLMEQSNSPLHF

d_gene: NA
abundance: few
j_gene: TRBJ2-7
v_gene: TRBV14
CDR3nt: TGTGCCAGCAGCCCAGCGGGTGGAGTAGCGGTCTACGAGCAGTACTTC
CDR3aa: CASSPAGGVAVYEQYF

d_gene: NA
abundance: few
j_gene: TRBJ2-5
v_gene: TRBV30
CDR3nt: TGTGCCTGGACCCAGGCTGGGGGGACCCAGTACTTC
CDR3aa: CAWTQAGGTQYF

d_gene: NA
abundance: few
j_gene: TRBJ2-7
v_gene: TRBV7-6
CDR3nt: TGTGCCAGCAGCACCCCCCAGGGGAACCACGAGCAGTACTTC
CDR3aa: CASSTPQGNHEQYF

d_gene: NA
abundance: few
j_gene: TRBJ1-6
v_gene: TRBV7-9
CDR3nt: TGTGCCAGCAGCGACGACGGGGTTAATTCACCCCTCCACTTT
CDR3aa: CASSDDGVNSPLHF

d_gene: NA
abundance: few
j_gene: TRBJ1-1
v_gene: TRBV24-1
CDR3nt: TGTGCCACCAGTGATTACACAGGGCGAGCTTTCTTT
CDR3aa: CATSDYTGRAFF

d_gene: TRBD1
abundance: NA
j_gene: TRBJ2-2
v_gene: TRBV11-1
CDR3nt: TGTGCCAGCAGCTTAGCGCTTTCGGGACAGGGGTTCGACACCGGGGAGCTGTTTTTT
CDR3aa: CASSLALSGQGFDTGELFF

d_gene: NA
abundance: many
j_gene: TRBJ2-7
v_gene: TRBV19
CDR3nt: TGTGCCAGTAGCAAAAGGGACCTCGTCACCTACGAGCAGTACTTC
CDR3aa: CASSKRDLVTYEQYF

d_gene: NA
abundance: few
j_gene: TRBJ2-3
v_gene: TRBV4-3
CDR3nt: TGCGCCAGCAGCCAAGATCCCCGGGCAGATACGCAGTATTTT
CDR3aa: CASSQDPRADTQYF

d_gene: NA
abundance: NA
j_gene: TRBJ2-3
v_gene: TRBV20-1
CDR3nt: TGCAGTGCCGCTGACTACAGGATAGATACGCAGTATTTT
CDR3aa: CSAADYRIDTQYF

d_gene: TRBD2
abundance: NA
j_gene: TRBJ2-3
v_gene: TRBV12-5
CDR3nt: TGTGCTAGTGGAAAAGGGCGGGAGGGCCTTGGAGATACGCAGTATTTT
CDR3aa: CASGKGREGLGDTQYF

d_gene: NA
abundance: NA
j_gene: TRBJ2-5
v_gene: TRBV28
CDR3nt: TGTGCCAGCAGTCCAACAGGGAGTTACCAAGAGACCCAGTACTTC
CDR3aa: CASSPTGSYQETQYF

d_gene: TRBD2
abundance: NA
j_gene: TRBJ2-3
v_gene: TRBV12-3/TRBV12-4
CDR3nt: TGTGCCAGCAGTTGGGCGGGAGGGCCAGATACGCAGTATTTT
CDR3aa: CASSWAGGPDTQYF

d_gene: TRBD1
abundance: once
j_gene: TRBJ2-5
v_gene: TRBV5-5
CDR3nt: TGTGCCAGCAGCCTAGGGGGCTTATTAGAGACCCAGTACTTC
CDR3aa: CASSLGGLLETQYF

d_gene: TRBD2
abundance: NA
j_gene: TRBJ2-7
v_gene: TRBV7-6
CDR3nt: TGTGCCAGCAGCTTAGGGGGAGCGGGAGGCAGGTACGAGCAGTACTTC
CDR3aa: CASSLGGAGGRYEQYF

d_gene: NA
abundance: few
j_gene: TRBJ2-7
v_gene: TRBV4-3
CDR3nt: TGCGCCAGCAGCCAAGAAGGGTTCGGACAGATCTACGAGCAGTACTTC
CDR3aa: CASSQEGFGQIYEQYF

d_gene: TRBD1
abundance: few
j_gene: TRBJ2-1
v_gene: TRBV5-1
CDR3nt: TGCGCCAGCAGCCAAGGACAGGGTCGTGGTGAGCAGTTCTTC
CDR3aa: CASSQGQGRGEQFF

d_gene: NA
abundance: NA
j_gene: TRBJ1-1
v_gene: TRBV4-1
CDR3nt: TGCGCCAGCAGCGACGGTAGACGGGTAGTGAACACTGAAGCTTTCTTT
CDR3aa: CASSDGRRVVNTEAFF

d_gene: TRBD2
abundance: NA
j_gene: TRBJ2-2
v_gene: TRBV2
CDR3nt: TGTACCAGCAGTTCTAGCGGGAAATCCACACAGGACGGGGAGCTGTTTTTT
CDR3aa: CTSSSSGKSTQDGELFF

d_gene: NA
abundance: many
j_gene: TRBJ2-1
v_gene: TRBV4-2
CDR3nt: TGTGCCAGCAGCTACTTGGGGCAACCCGACAATGAGCAGTTCTTC
CDR3aa: CASSYLGQPDNEQFF

d_gene: TRBD1
abundance: few
j_gene: TRBJ1-1
v_gene: TRBV5-1
CDR3nt: TGCGCCAGCAGCAACCGGGACAGAGGTGGGAACACTGAAGCTTTCTTT
CDR3aa: CASSNRDRGGNTEAFF

d_gene: NA
abundance: few
j_gene: TRBJ2-5
v_gene: TRBV29-1
CDR3nt: TGCACTGATTGGGGCCGCCGCGCAGAGACCCAGTACTTC
CDR3aa: CTDWGRRAETQYF

d_gene: TRBD1
abundance: few
j_gene: TRBJ2-4
v_gene: TRBV4-1
CDR3nt: TGCGCCAGCAGCGAACAGGGGGTTTTTGAAAACATTCAGTACTTC
CDR3aa: CASSEQGVFENIQYF

d_gene: TRBD2
abundance: few
j_gene: TRBJ2-3
v_gene: TRBV20-1
CDR3nt: TGCAGTGCTAGACGTCAAGCGGGGCCCACAGATACGCAGTATTTT
CDR3aa: CSARRQAGPTDTQYF

d_gene: TRBD2
abundance: NA
j_gene: TRBJ2-1
v_gene: TRBV6-2/TRBV6-3
CDR3nt: TGTGCCAGCAGGGTTCTAGCGGGAGAATACAATGAGCAGTTCTTC
CDR3aa: CASRVLAGEYNEQFF

d_gene: NA
abundance: NA
j_gene: TRBJ2-1
v_gene: TRBV5-1
CDR3nt: TGCGCCAGCAGCACCGACAGGAACGTCCGGTTCTTC
CDR3aa: CASSTDRNVRFF

d_gene: TRBD2
abundance: NA
j_gene: TRBJ2-7
v_gene: TRBV29-1
CDR3nt: TGCAGCGTTCTACCGGGGGGTGAATACGAGCAGTACTTC
CDR3aa: CSVLPGGEYEQYF

d_gene: NA
abundance: NA
j_gene: TRBJ2-2
v_gene: TRBV5-5
CDR3nt: TGTGCCAGCAGCTTACAGATTGGAATGCAAGGGGAGCTGTTTTTT
CDR3aa: CASSLQIGMQGELFF

d_gene: NA
abundance: few
j_gene: TRBJ2-1
v_gene: TRBV5-6
CDR3nt: TGTGCCAGCAGCCCCAAACCAGACAGTTTCAATGAGCAGTTCTTC
CDR3aa: CASSPKPDSFNEQFF

d_gene: TRBD1
abundance: many
j_gene: TRBJ2-5
v_gene: TRBV12-3/TRBV12-4
CDR3nt: TGTGCCAGCAGACGGGACAGGGCGGCCCAGTACTTC
CDR3aa: CASRRDRAAQYF

d_gene: TRBD2
abundance: few
j_gene: TRBJ2-7
v_gene: TRBV20-1
CDR3nt: TGCAGTGCCATGGGTAATGCGGGGGCCTACGAGCAGTACTTC
CDR3aa: CSAMGNAGAYEQYF

d_gene: NA
abundance: NA
j_gene: TRBJ2-5
v_gene: TRBV20-1
CDR3nt: TGCAGTGCTAGAGTGACGGGAGTCGAGACCCAGTACTTC
CDR3aa: CSARVTGVETQYF